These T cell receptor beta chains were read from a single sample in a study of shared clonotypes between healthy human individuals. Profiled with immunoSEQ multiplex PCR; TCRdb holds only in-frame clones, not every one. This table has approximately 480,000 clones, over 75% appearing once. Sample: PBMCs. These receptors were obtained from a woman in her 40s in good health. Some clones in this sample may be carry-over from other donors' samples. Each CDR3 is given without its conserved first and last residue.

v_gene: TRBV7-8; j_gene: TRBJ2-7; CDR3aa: ASSLVTAFYEQY
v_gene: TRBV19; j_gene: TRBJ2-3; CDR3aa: ASTQRVGGSTDTQY
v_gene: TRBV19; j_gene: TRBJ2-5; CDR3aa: ASRNAIQETQY
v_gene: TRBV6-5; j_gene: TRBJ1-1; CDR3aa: ASSYSGQMNTEAF
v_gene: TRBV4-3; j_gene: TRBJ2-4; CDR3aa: ASSQEVTAKNIQY
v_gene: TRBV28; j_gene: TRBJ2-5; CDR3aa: ASSPPGRVETQY
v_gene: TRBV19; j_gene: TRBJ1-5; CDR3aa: ASRWTYTGKSNQPQH
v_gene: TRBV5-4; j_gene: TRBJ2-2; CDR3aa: ASSPRGGRGTGELF
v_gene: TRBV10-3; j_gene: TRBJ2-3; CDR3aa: AIGDSSHTDTQY
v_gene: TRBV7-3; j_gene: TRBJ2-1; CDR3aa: ASSFSGTGYNEQF
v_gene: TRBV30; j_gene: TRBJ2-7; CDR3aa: AWTVTRYEQY
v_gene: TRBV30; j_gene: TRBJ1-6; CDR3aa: AWRPGRAGSPLH
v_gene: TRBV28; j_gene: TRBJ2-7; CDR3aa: ASSLWRGGYEQY
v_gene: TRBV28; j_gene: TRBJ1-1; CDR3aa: ASSLLMGADTEAF
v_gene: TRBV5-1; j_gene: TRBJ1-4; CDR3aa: ASSPRQGFTEKLF
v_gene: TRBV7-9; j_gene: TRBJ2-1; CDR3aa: ASSRGQLKYNEQF
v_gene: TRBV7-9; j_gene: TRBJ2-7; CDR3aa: ASSPGQLYEQY
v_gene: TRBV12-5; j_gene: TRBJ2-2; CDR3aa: ASGSDTGQGTAELF
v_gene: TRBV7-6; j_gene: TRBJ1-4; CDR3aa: ASSLGHSEKLF
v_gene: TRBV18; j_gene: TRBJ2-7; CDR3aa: ASSPGGSARSYEQY
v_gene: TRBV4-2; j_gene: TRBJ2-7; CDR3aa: ASSSGTAASYEQY
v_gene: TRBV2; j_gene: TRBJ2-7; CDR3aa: ASSEAGPVYEQY
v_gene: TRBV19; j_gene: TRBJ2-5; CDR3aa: ASSAHYRGRETQY
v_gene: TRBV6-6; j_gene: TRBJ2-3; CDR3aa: ASSYSGTKSTDTQY
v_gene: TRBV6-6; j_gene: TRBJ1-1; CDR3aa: ASSYSTLNTEAF
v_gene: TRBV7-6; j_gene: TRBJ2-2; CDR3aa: ASSTWTSGKIGELF
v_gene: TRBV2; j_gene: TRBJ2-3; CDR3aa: ASSLMGTDTQY
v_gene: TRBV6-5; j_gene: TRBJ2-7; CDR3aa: ASRSPRGGSYEQY
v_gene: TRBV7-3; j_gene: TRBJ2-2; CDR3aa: ASSLSGVDTGELF
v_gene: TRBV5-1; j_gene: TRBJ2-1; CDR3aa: ASSFRPDNEQF
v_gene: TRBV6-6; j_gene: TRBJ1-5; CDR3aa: ASSRTGYSNQPQH
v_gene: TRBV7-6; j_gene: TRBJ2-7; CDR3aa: ASSRGTAIYEQY
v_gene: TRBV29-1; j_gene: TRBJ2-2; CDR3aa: SVDQGATGELF
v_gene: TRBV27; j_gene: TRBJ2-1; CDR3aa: ASAGSYNEQF
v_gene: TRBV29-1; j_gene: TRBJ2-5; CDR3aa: SVVPGVGNQETQY
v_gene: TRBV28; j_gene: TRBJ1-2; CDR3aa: ASSGGGLTYGYT
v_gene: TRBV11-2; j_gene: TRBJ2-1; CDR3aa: ASSFNAAAYNEQF
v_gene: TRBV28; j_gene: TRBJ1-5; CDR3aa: ASSFLGTGEQPQH
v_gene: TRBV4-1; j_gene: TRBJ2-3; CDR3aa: ASSPGLAGTDTQY
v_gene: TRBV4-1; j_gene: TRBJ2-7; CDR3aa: ASSPRDSSYEQY
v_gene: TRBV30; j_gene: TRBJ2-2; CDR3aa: ALSVRRNTGELF
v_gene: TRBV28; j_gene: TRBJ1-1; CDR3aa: ASRNPTEEPF
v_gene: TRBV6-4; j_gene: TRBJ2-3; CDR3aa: ASSDSSESTDTQY
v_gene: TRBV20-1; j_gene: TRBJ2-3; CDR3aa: SARVVDTQY
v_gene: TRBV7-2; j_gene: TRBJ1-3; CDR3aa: ASSLAGTGNTIY
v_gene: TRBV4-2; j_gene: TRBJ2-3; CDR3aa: ASSQSAGEGTDTQY
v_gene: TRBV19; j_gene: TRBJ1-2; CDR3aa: ASSIARSRGYGYT
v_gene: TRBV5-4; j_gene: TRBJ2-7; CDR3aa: ASSPSGSYSEQY
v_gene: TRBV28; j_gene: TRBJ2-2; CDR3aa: ASSLDTGELF
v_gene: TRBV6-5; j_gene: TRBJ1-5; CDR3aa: ASSRDLGNQPQH
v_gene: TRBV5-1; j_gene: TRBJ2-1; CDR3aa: ASSSTGTSEQEQF
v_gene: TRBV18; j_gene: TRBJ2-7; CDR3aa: ASSPPGAGGPYEQY